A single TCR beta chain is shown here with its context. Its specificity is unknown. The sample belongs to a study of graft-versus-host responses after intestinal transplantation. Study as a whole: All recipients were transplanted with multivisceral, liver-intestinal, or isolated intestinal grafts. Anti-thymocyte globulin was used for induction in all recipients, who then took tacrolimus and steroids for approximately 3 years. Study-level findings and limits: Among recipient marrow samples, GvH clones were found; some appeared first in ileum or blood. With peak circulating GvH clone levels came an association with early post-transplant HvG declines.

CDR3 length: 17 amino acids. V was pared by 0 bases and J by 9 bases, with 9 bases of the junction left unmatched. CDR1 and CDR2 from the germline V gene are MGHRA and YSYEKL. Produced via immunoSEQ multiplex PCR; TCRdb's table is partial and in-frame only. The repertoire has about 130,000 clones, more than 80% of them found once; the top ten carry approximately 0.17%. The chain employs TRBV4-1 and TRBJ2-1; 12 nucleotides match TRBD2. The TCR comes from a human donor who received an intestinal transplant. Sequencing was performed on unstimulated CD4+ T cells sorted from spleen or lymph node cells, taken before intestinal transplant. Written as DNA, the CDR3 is TGCGCCAGCAGCCAAGATAGTCCTAGCGGGGGGGGAGCTGAGCAGTTCTTC. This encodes CASSQDSPSGGGAEQFF.